The 4 T cell receptor beta chains listed next were all sequenced from one sample in a study of T cell responses to AZD1222 COVID-19 vaccine. Profiling relied on immunoSEQ multiplex PCR, and the TCRdb table lists in-frame clones only, not all of them. The sample consists of approximately 170,000 clones, approximately 92% of them appearing once. The material sequenced was peripheral blood, taken on day 0 of AZD1222 vaccination. The receptors come from an adult in good health.

The rearrangement links TRBV5-1 to TRBJ1-4, with D tentatively TRBD1 (5 bases). Germline V lookup: CDR1 SGHRS, CDR2 YFSETQ. The CDR3 is 15 residues long. V lost 4 bases and J lost 0, with 10 bases in between. CDR3 sequence reads: CASSLTVATNEKLFF. The CDR3 nucleotides are TGCGCCAGCAGCCTGACAGTTGCAACTAATGAAAAACTGTTTTTT.

V gene TRBV4-3 combines with J gene TRBJ2-7, with a weak D call TRBD2 (6 bases). The CDR3 runs 17 residues. The V end was cut by 4 bases, the J end by 2 bases, with 21 bases between. Germline V gives CDR1 LGHNA, CDR2 YSLEER. The CDR3 DNA reads TGCGCCAGCAGCCCTCGGGTCTCGCGGGGCTCCGCCTACGAGCAGTACTTC. It translates to CASSPRVSRGSAYEQYF.

This clone came up a few times. V gene TRBV4-2 combines with J gene TRBJ1-6, with 8 bases that match TRBD1. Looked up from germline, CDR1 is LGHNA and CDR2 is YNFKEQ. The V segment lost 4 bases and the J segment 5 bases; nucleotides outside the gene matches: 4. This CDR3 comprises 15 residues. The CDR3 loop is CASSPPDRDNSPLHF. CDR3 nucleotide sequence: TGTGCCAGCAGCCCCCCGGACAGGGATAATTCACCCCTCCACTTT.

The chain joins TRBV9 to TRBJ1-6; D might be TRBD1 (6 bases). The V gene's germline CDR1 is SGDLS and CDR2 YYNGEE. The CDR3 totals 16 residues. Between the trimmed V and J ends, which lost 4 bases and 6 bases, there was a span of 17 bases. In nucleotides, the CDR3 is TGTGCCAGCAGCTTATCGTCGGGGGGCGGTAATTCACCCCTCCACTTT. Amino acids: CASSLSSGGGNSPLHF.